The T cell receptor beta chain under discussion was sequenced for a study of tumor-infiltrating lymphocytes in oesophageal squamous cell carcinoma. Each CDR3 protein is one row after TCRdb ran MiXCR on the PCR reads. The repertoire holds about 14,000 distinct CDR3 sequences, with approximately 50% as singletons. The CDR3 has 13 residues. This clonotype originated in a male donor with esophageal squamous cell carcinoma. This chain uses TRBV12-3 or TRBV12-4 with TRBJ2-3, with D perhaps TRBD1 (5 bases). The DNA end favors TRBJ1-1, so the J call may be wrong. Sequenced material: blood. The CDR3 protein is CASSHGAGAEAFF. Written as DNA, the CDR3 is TGTGCCAGCAGTCACGGAGCGGGGGCTGAAGCTTTCTTT.